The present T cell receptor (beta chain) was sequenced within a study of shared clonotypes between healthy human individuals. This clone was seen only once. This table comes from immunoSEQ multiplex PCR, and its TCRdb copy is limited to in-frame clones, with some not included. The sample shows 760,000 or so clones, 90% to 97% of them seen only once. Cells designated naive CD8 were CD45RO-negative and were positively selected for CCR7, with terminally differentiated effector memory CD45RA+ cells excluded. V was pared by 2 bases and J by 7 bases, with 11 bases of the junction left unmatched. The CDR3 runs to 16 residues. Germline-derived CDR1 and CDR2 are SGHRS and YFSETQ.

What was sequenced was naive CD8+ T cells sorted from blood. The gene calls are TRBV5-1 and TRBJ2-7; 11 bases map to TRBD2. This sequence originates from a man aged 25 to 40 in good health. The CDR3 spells CASSFDLAGGPGEQYF. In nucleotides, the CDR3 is TGCGCCAGCAGCTTCGACCTAGCGGGAGGTCCGGGGGAGCAGTACTTC.